This T cell receptor beta chain was sequenced during a study of spatial heterogeneity in lung cancer. Study details: Among detected sequences, beta-chain ones consistently exceeded alpha-chain ones in number. Unique TCR and UMI combinations averaged more than ten appearances each in raw reads.

Time point: sample taken at primary tumor resection. Unsorted whole RNA from tumor, nontumor lung or frozen PBMC underwent sequencing. 55 to 80 TRACERx patients with early, untreated non-small cell lung cancer donated samples. One entry per CDR3 protein results from TCRdb running MiXCR on the 5' RACE reads. The sample lists around 92,000 distinct CDR3 sequences; over 9.5% were seen once. Germline CDR1 reads DFQATT; CDR2 reads SNEGSKA (reference sequence). Trimming took off 0 bases at V and 2 bases at J, with 8 bases between the two ends. This CDR3 is built from 15 residues. This clonotype was detected many times.

Material: PBMCs, obtained at surgery. The chain links TRBV20-1 to TRBJ2-6; D remains unclear. The receptor's source is a male donor with early-stage non-small cell lung cancer. The CDR3 is CSARDPQTGANVLTF. The DNA for the CDR3 is TGCAGTGCTAGAGATCCCCAGACTGGGGCCAACGTCCTGACTTTC.